The 14 T cell receptor beta chains presented below share a single source sample, sequenced in a study of T cell repertoires in cytomegalovirus infection. From the reads, TCRdb called clonotypes with MiXCR, one entry per CDR3 protein. The sample carries roughly 180,000 distinct CDR3 sequences, approximately 18% recorded once. The sequencing input was CD8+ T cells from PBMCs. These receptor sequences come from a human donor in good health (CMV status not recorded). Some clones in this sample may be carry-over from other donors' samples.

This clonotype was detected ten times or more. The chain uses TRBV7-2 and TRBJ2-1; D possibly corresponds to TRBD2 (6 bases). The germline gives CDR1 SGHTA, CDR2 FQGNSA. The V end lost 2 bases, the J end lost 4 bases, and 15 bases lay between the germline ends. The length of the CDR3 is 16 residues. This CDR3 reads CASSLSGTRGYNEQFF. DNA of the CDR3: TGTGCCAGCAGCTTAAGTGGGACGCGGGGATACAATGAGCAGTTCTTC.

This clonotype was counted between two and nine times. The chain recombines TRBV6-1 with TRBJ2-1; D gene uncertain. Germline CDR1 reads MNHNS; CDR2 reads SASEGT. CDR3 length equals 14 residues. The germline V and J ends were trimmed by 6 bases and 4 bases, with 13 bases remaining between them. The CDR3: CASSFSGLYNEQFF. DNA of the CDR3: TGTGCCAGCAGCTTCAGTGGGCTATACAATGAGCAGTTCTTC.

The J gene is TRBJ2-6, the V gene TRBV7-8; D is unresolved. From germline, CDR1 is SGHVS and CDR2 FQNEAQ. The V end was cut by 8 bases, the J end by 6 bases, with 14 bases between. The CDR3 covers 14 residues. In DNA, the CDR3 is TGTGCCAGCCGCGCCGCCCTGAAGGCCAACGTCCTGACTTTC. Its translation: CASRAALKANVLTF. The full variable domain, completed using reference TRBV7-8 and TRBJ2-6, is GAGVSQSPRYKVAKRGQDVALRCDPISGHVSLFWYQQALGQGPEFLTYFQNEAQLDKSGLPSDRFFAERPEGSVSTLKIQRTQQEDSAVYLCASRAALKANVLTFGAGSRLTVL.

This clonotype came up many times. This rearrangement joins TRBV7-2 to TRBJ1-4; a possible D gene is TRBD1 (5 bases). Germline V gene lookup returns CDR1 SGHTA and CDR2 FQGNSA. V lost 2 bases, J lost 4 bases, and 11 bases lay in between. This CDR3 region has 15 residues. CDR3 DNA: TGTGCCAGCAGCTTATCGACAGCGGATAATGAAAAACTGTTTTTT. Its translation is CASSLSTADNEKLFF.

The chain joins TRBV6-1 to TRBJ1-2; 11 bases match TRBD1. V lost 1 base, J lost 4 bases, and 5 bases stayed unmatched. CDR1 and CDR2 from the germline V gene are MNHNS and SASEGT. The CDR3 consists of 16 residues. The CDR3 loop is CASSEVRTGGFYGYTF. CDR3 nucleotides: TGTGCCAGCAGTGAAGTTAGGACAGGGGGCTTCTATGGCTACACCTTC.

This clonotype was picked up a small number of times. The rearrangement joins TRBV5-5 to TRBJ1-1; 7 bases match TRBD1. From germline, CDR1 is SGHKS and CDR2 YYEKEE (reference sequence). The CDR3 consists of 14 residues. The trim removed 1 base at V and 7 bases at J, leaving 7 bases unmatched. DNA for the CDR3: TGTGCCAGCAGCTTGCCTCAGGGGGATGATGAAGCTTTCTTT. Translation gives CASSLPQGDDEAFF.

The table lists this clonotype with a few counts. The CDR3 nucleotides are TGCGCCAGCTCTCATCCAAGCGGGGAGAACACTGAAGCTTTCTTT. This translates into CASSHPSGENTEAFF. This sequence joins TRBV5-1 and TRBJ1-1; D remains ambiguous. The germline V gene has CDR1 SGHRS and CDR2 YFSETQ. V was trimmed by 7 bases and J by 1 base, leaving 17 bases between them. This CDR3 comprises 15 residues.

The rearrangement uses TRBV7-9 and TRBJ2-7; D unresolved. This CDR3 region has 14 residues. CDR1 SEHNR and CDR2 FQNEAQ come from the germline V gene (reference sequence). V was clipped by 5 bases and J by 1 base, with 12 bases between them. The CDR3 loop reads CASSPPAVSYEQYF. CDR3 nucleotide sequence: TGTGCCAGCAGCCCTCCGGCCGTTTCCTACGAGCAGTACTTC.

This clonotype appeared a few times. The chain is built from TRBV5-4 and TRBJ2-7, with D perhaps matching TRBD1 or TRBD2 (6 bases each). The V and J ends lost 6 bases and 7 bases respectively, with 14 bases between them. There are 12 residues in the CDR3. Germline-derived CDR1 and CDR2 are SGHNT and YYREEE (reference sequence). CDR3 region: CASNSGANEQYF. As DNA, the CDR3 is TGTGCCAGCAATTCGGGGGCGAATGAGCAGTACTTC.

This clonotype came up a few times. The J gene is TRBJ1-2, the V gene TRBV7-2; D remains unclear. The germline V gene has CDR1 SGHTA and CDR2 FQGNSA. The ends were cut back, 0 bases at V and 6 bases at J, with 14 bases in the middle. CDR3 length: 15 residues. The CDR3 sequence is CASSLALRSGHGYTF. The CDR3 DNA reads TGTGCCAGCAGCTTAGCGCTAAGATCCGGGCATGGCTACACCTTC.

This clonotype has just a few counts. This chain uses TRBV7-9 with TRBJ1-2; the D gene is possibly TRBD1 (5 bases). This CDR3 spans 14 amino acids. V was shortened by 5 bases and J by 4 bases, with 14 bases between the two germline ends. Germline values: CDR1 SEHNR, CDR2 FQNEAQ (reference sequence). CDR3 DNA: TGTGCCAGCAGCCCGCCGGACCAGGGCTATGGCTACACCTTC. Amino acids: CASSPPDQGYGYTF.

Notes on this clonotype: One end of the junction varies from germline; a read error may be responsible. The chain uses TRBV15 and TRBJ2-1; 12 bases are a match to TRBD2. This CDR3 has 15 amino acids. Germline V CDR1 and CDR2: LNHNV, YYDKDF (reference sequence). CDR3 nucleotides: TGTGCCACCAGCCCTACTAGCGGGGGGTACAATGAACAGTTCTTC. This translates into CATSPTSGGYNEQFF. Looking up the rest from reference TRBV15 and TRBJ2-1 gives the full variable domain: DAMVIQNPRYQVTQFGKPVTLSCSQTLNHNVMYWYQQKSSQAPKLLFHYYDKDFNNEADTPDNFQSRRPNTSFCFLDIRSPGLGDTAMYLCATSPTSGGYNEQFFGPGTRLTVL.

This clonotype was seen only a few times. The genes are TRBV11-3 and TRBJ2-7; 9 bases are a match to TRBD1. Germline V gene sequence: CDR1 SGHNT, CDR2 YENEEA. Unmatched junction bases numbered 8, after V lost 2 bases and J lost 3 bases. CDR3 size: 16 residues. The CDR3 spells CASSLHGTGNFYEQYF. The CDR3 DNA follows: TGTGCCAGCAGCTTACATGGGACAGGGAATTTCTACGAGCAGTACTTC.

This clonotype was detected a few times. V and J are TRBV10-3 and TRBJ2-7; 11 nucleotides align to TRBD1. V shed 5 bases, J shed 5 bases, and the junction held 8 bases outside the gene matches. This CDR3 has 15 residues. Germline V gene sequence: CDR1 ENHRY, CDR2 SYGVKD. CDR3 region: CAISYPGTGGNEQYF. As DNA, the CDR3 is TGTGCCATCAGTTACCCAGGGACAGGGGGAAACGAGCAGTACTTC.